This T cell receptor (beta chain) was recorded in a study of neurological immune-mediated disorders. Study outcomes and limitations: The greatest TCR clonal expansion occurred in HTLV-1-associated myelopathy and the least in multiple sclerosis, which fell below healthy controls.

Time point reported: technical triplicate 2. The study built sorted libraries from around 1 million CD4+ or CD8+ T cells. This CDR3 region has 14 residues. V was trimmed by 5 bases and J by 0 bases, leaving 8 bases between them. CDR1 and CDR2 (germline): SGHTA, FQGNSA. The cDNA came from 5'RACE, which used 10-nucleotide random UMIs. In TCRdb, the 5' RACE reads were re-called with MiXCR into one record per CDR3 protein. This sample has about 31,000 distinct CDR3 sequences, with about an eighth found just once. This clonotype was counted many times. As yet, its antigen is unknown. The TCR originated in a female donor with HTLV-1-associated myelopathy (HAM/TSP). Sequenced: CD4+ T cells from blood. J is TRBJ2-1 and V is TRBV7-2; possible D gene TRBD2, 6 bases. The CDR3, as DNA: TGTGCCAGCAGCGTCGGGGGCTCCTACAATGAGCAGTTCTTC. This codes for CASSVGGSYNEQFF.